The sequence of this TCR gamma chain was determined in a study of gamma-delta T cells after stem cell transplantation (dated by TCRdb to between 2015 and 2016). Including the terminal cysteine and phenylalanine, the CDR3 comprises 14 residues. This entry keeps only the CDR3 DNA: 42 bases, framed from base 1. Ends trimmed: V by 1 base, J by 8 bases; bases unmatched to a gene: 11. According to the germline V gene (reference sequence), CDR1 reads VTNTFY and CDR2 reads YDVSTARD. Library preparation used RT-PCR. TCRdb names Illumina MiSeq as the instrument used. Clone calls in TCRdb were regenerated from the public reads with CATT, after which identical DNA sequences shared one row. The sample profile shows 950 to 1,500 gamma-chain clones; roughly 15% of them were found once. The ten largest clones capture more than 9% of the sample. This clone was observed once. The antigen it binds to is not known. The input lacks base qualities; no much larger clone sits a single base away. One read yields weak evidence.

The clonotype originates from a human donor. It is not recorded whose cells these are; they may come from a transplant donor. In this chain, TRGV3 is recombined with TRGJ1 or TRGJ2. The sample was gamma-delta T cells. The CDR3 region has the sequence CATWDRPIVDKKLF. The sequence in DNA is TGTGCCACCTGGGACAGACCCATAGTGGATAAGAAACTCTTT.